These 24 T cell receptor beta chains originate from one sample sequenced in a study of TIL therapy for anti-PD-1-resistant metastatic lung cancer. The libraries were made with immunoSEQ v3. TCRdb keeps only in-frame clones here, not all; method: immunoSEQ multiplex PCR. Of 45,000 to 75,000 clones listed, more than 75% are singletons. Stated time point: pre-treatment sample, taken before nivolumab and TIL therapy. Specimen: blood, collected at baseline. Receptors originate from a person aged 30 to 80 with non-small cell lung cancer.

This sequence joins TRBV27 and TRBJ2-5, with D perhaps matching TRBD2 (6 bases). Germline CDR1 reads MNHEY; CDR2 reads SMNVEV (reference sequence). The CDR3 sequence is 16 residues long. V lost 0 bases and J 1 base, leaving 12 bases between the germline ends. CDR3 region: CASSLSWGLFQETQYF. CDR3 bases: TGTGCCAGCAGTTTATCGTGGGGACTGTTCCAAGAGACCCAGTACTTC.

This clone has a single count. The genes are TRBV5-6 and TRBJ2-4; TRBD2 agrees at 7 bases. Germline loops: CDR1 SGHDT, CDR2 YYEEEE. This CDR3 spans 17 amino acids. V lost 0 bases to trimming and J lost 5 bases; unmatched junction nucleotides: 11. CDR3 region: CASSLEEGGLGQNIQYF. The CDR3 region has the DNA TGTGCCAGCAGCTTGGAAGAGGGAGGGTTGGGGCAAAACATTCAGTACTTC.

The genes are TRBV7-3 and TRBJ1-1; the match to TRBD1 covers 11 bases. The CDR3 is made up of 15 amino acids. The V gene end was trimmed by 4 bases and the J gene end by 3 bases; junction bases not matched to a gene: 4. Germline CDR1 SGHTA, CDR2 FQGTGA. The CDR3 loop is CASSSRGQGDTEAFF. The DNA for the CDR3 is TGTGCCAGCAGCTCCCGGGGACAGGGGGACACTGAAGCTTTCTTT.

V is TRBV3-1 (or the pseudogene TRBV3-2) and J is TRBJ2-7, with D possibly being TRBD1 (6 bases). Germline CDR1 and CDR2: LGHDT and YNNKEL (reference sequence). Trimming took 0 bases from V and 6 from J, leaving 12 bases between them. The CDR3 is made up of 14 amino acids. The DNA of the CDR3 is TGTGCCAGCAGCCAAGACCGACAGGTTCCCGAGCAGTACTTC. Residues: CASSQDRQVPEQYF.

This clone was observed once. The chain is built from TRBV6-6 and TRBJ2-5; D may be TRBD1 (6 bases). This CDR3 has 14 amino acids. Trimming pared 6 bases from V and 0 bases from J, leaving 11 bases between. CDR1 is MNHNY and CDR2 is SVGAGI in the germline V gene (reference sequence). The DNA of the CDR3 is TGTGCCAGCAGCCCGAGGGGGTACCAAGAGACCCAGTACTTC. This codes for CASSPRGYQETQYF.

The chain joins TRBV3-1 (or the pseudogene TRBV3-2) to TRBJ2-2; TRBD2 might be the D (6 bases). The CDR3 extends over 17 amino acids. V dropped 4 bases and J dropped 1 base, with 16 bases sitting between them. The germline V gene encodes CDR1 LGHDT and CDR2 YNNKEL (reference sequence). The CDR3 sequence: CASSPWLEGGNTGELFF. The CDR3 DNA reads TGTGCCAGCAGCCCGTGGTTGGAGGGCGGGAACACCGGGGAGCTGTTTTTT.

This clone was counted once. The V call is TRBV27, the J call TRBJ2-1; no clear D gene. Trimming took off 1 base at V and 0 bases at J, with 7 bases between the two ends. The CDR3 is 15 amino acids. Per the germline V gene, CDR1 is MNHEY and CDR2 is SMNVEV (reference sequence). The CDR3 bases are TGTGCCAGCAGTTTATGGGGTAGCTCCTACAATGAGCAGTTCTTC. This encodes CASSLWGSSYNEQFF.

The chain employs TRBV9 and TRBJ2-7, with D perhaps matching TRBD1 (6 bases). Per the germline V gene, CDR1 is SGDLS and CDR2 is YYNGEE. Trimming stripped 4 bases from V and 4 bases from J, with 24 bases between. The CDR3 covers 17 residues. The CDR3 loop reads CASSPEWTAQGGYEQYF. The CDR3 nucleotides are TGTGCCAGCAGCCCGGAGTGGACAGCCCAAGGCGGGTACGAGCAGTACTTC.

The chain carries TRBV28 and TRBJ1-5; D gene ambiguous. The CDR3 contains 14 residues. CDR1 and CDR2 (germline): MDHEN, SYDVKM. Trimming took 1 base from V and 3 from J, leaving 7 bases between them. CDR3 protein: CASSLFADNQPQHF. The CDR3 DNA reads TGTGCCAGCAGTTTATTCGCGGACAATCAGCCCCAGCATTTT.

The CDR3 bases are TGTGCCAGCAGCCAAGATCTCGGGACAGGGGCTGGGGAGCAGTACTTC. This sequence encodes CASSQDLGTGAGEQYF. The chain joins TRBV3-1 (or the pseudogene TRBV3-2) to TRBJ2-7; 10 bases align to TRBD1. Germline V CDR1 and CDR2: LGHDT, YNNKEL (reference sequence). Trimming at V came to 0 bases and at J to 7 bases, leaving 9 bases not matched to a gene. The CDR3 is 16 residues long.

This chain connects TRBV11-1 to TRBJ2-3, with D possibly TRBD2 on 5 matching bases. Trimming cost V 5 bases and J 5 bases, with 8 bases left between them. The CDR3 has 12 amino acids. Germline values: CDR1 SGHAT, CDR2 FQDESV (reference sequence). The CDR3 region is CASSIGVDTQYF. CDR3 sequence (DNA): TGTGCCAGCAGCATCGGGGTAGATACGCAGTATTTT.

The chain has TRBV7-9 and TRBJ1-5; D unclear. CDR1 SEHNR and CDR2 FQNEAQ come from the germline V gene (reference sequence). V lost 2 bases and J 11 bases, leaving 13 bases between the germline ends. The CDR3 has 13 amino acids. CDR3 region: CASSLMDSGAQHF. CDR3 in DNA: TGTGCCAGCAGCTTAATGGACTCCGGGGCCCAGCATTTT.

Here the CDR3 reads CASSRDSSGNTIYF. CDR3 nucleotides: TGTGCCAGCAGCCGGGACAGCTCTGGAAACACCATATATTTT. The rearrangement uses TRBV7-2 and TRBJ1-3, with 7 bases identical to TRBD1. The CDR3 covers 14 residues. V lost 5 bases, J lost 0 bases, and 1 base stayed unmatched. Looked up from germline, CDR1 is SGHTA and CDR2 is FQGNSA.

This chain connects TRBV6-5 to TRBJ1-4; TRBD1 is a possible D gene (6 bases). Looked up from germline, CDR1 is MNHEY and CDR2 is SVGAGI. The V and J ends lost 10 bases and 5 bases respectively, with 14 bases between them. CDR3 length: 13 amino acids. Here the CDR3 reads CAIWGPNNEKLFF. For the CDR3, the DNA is TGTGCCATTTGGGGGCCCAACAATGAAAAACTGTTTTTT.

The chain carries TRBV5-1 and TRBJ2-7; 12 bases align to TRBD2. This CDR3 comprises 14 residues. V lost 3 bases and J lost 7; bases outside the gene matches: 5. CDR1 is SGHRS, CDR2 YFSETQ, per germline. This chain's CDR3 is CASSSGLAGREQYF. CDR3 coding DNA: TGCGCCAGCAGCTCTGGACTAGCGGGGCGAGAGCAGTACTTC.

The rearrangement uses TRBV6-5 and TRBJ1-5; 8 positions agree with TRBD1. CDR3 length: 16 residues. From germline, CDR1 is MNHEY and CDR2 SVGAGI. V dropped 0 bases and J dropped 6; count of bases not matched to a gene: 7. CDR3 residues: CASSYSLTGGGQPQHF. In DNA, the CDR3 is TGTGCCAGCAGTTACTCCCTCACAGGGGGTGGTCAGCCCCAGCATTTT.

This clone has more than one count but fewer than ten. This chain connects TRBV4-1 to TRBJ1-5, with a possible D match to TRBD1 (5 bases). The ends were cut back, 0 bases at V and 0 bases at J, with 12 bases in the middle. The CDR3 consists of 17 residues. Germline V gives CDR1 MGHRA, CDR2 YSYEKL. The CDR3: CASSQDNSGASNQPQHF. The CDR3 DNA follows: TGCGCCAGCAGCCAAGATAATTCCGGGGCTAGCAATCAGCCCCAGCATTTT.

The chain is built from TRBV19 and TRBJ1-3; D may be TRBD1 (6 bases). CDR1 and CDR2 (germline): LNHDA, SQIVND (reference sequence). This CDR3 is built from 14 residues. The V end lost 8 bases, the J end lost 4 bases, and 15 bases lay between the germline ends. The CDR3 sequence: CASRSGASGNTIYF. As DNA, the CDR3 is TGTGCCAGTCGGTCAGGGGCATCCGGAAACACCATATATTTT.

The chain uses TRBV7-9 and TRBJ2-4, with 9 bases identical to TRBD2. Germline CDR1 and CDR2: SEHNR and FQNEAQ (reference sequence). CDR3 length: 16 residues. V trimming: 3 bases; J trimming: 6 bases; junction bases outside the gene matches: 9. The CDR3 loop is CASSFEGGRAGNIQYF. DNA of the CDR3: TGTGCCAGCAGCTTCGAGGGCGGGAGGGCCGGAAACATTCAGTACTTC.

The chain has TRBV24-1 and TRBJ2-5; 11 nucleotides match TRBD2. Germline lookup yields CDR1 KGHDR and CDR2 SFDVKD. The V and J ends lost 1 base and 5 bases, in that order; junction bases with no gene match: 8. The CDR3 has 17 residues. The CDR3 loop reads CATSDFGVAGGGETQYF. CDR3 coding DNA: TGTGCCACCAGTGATTTCGGAGTAGCGGGAGGGGGGGAGACCCAGTACTTC.

The rearrangement joins TRBV30 to TRBJ1-1; D ambiguous. The CDR3 has 11 amino acids. V was cut by 3 bases and J by 8 bases, with 10 bases left in between. Per germline, CDR1 GTSNPN and CDR2 SVGIG (reference sequence). The CDR3 reads CAWRRESEAFF. CDR3 DNA: TGTGCCTGGAGGCGGGAATCCGAAGCTTTCTTT. The variable domain in full, completed from reference TRBV30 and TRBJ1-1, reads SQTIHQWPATLVQPVGSPLSLECTVEGTSNPNLYWYRQAAGRGLQLLFYSVGIGQISSEVPQNLSASRPQDRQFILSSKKLLLSDSGFYLCAWRRESEAFFGQGTRLTVV.

The genes are TRBV14 and TRBJ2-5, with a weak D call TRBD2 (5 bases). V gave up 1 base and J gave up 2 bases, with 14 bases separating them. Germline V gene sequence: CDR1 SGHDN, CDR2 FVKESK. The CDR3 sequence is 16 residues long. The CDR3 region is CASSQAWRVEQETQYF. The CDR3 DNA follows: TGTGCCAGCAGCCAAGCTTGGCGGGTAGAACAAGAGACCCAGTACTTC.

The chain has TRBV20-1 and TRBJ2-3, with 14 bases aligning to TRBD2. The germline CDR1 and CDR2 sequences are DFQATT and SNEGSKA (reference sequence). With V trimmed by 3 bases and J by 2 bases, 16 bases remained unmatched. The CDR3 is 20 residues long. CDR3 amino acids: CSASSPGLAGAARVTDTQYF. CDR3 nucleotide sequence: TGCAGTGCTAGTAGTCCGGGACTAGCGGGAGCCGCCAGGGTCACAGATACGCAGTATTTT.

V usage is TRBV24-1 and J usage is TRBJ2-4, with D tentatively TRBD1 (6 bases). V shed 4 bases and J shed 4 bases, with 10 bases lying between them. There are 14 residues in the CDR3. The V gene's germline CDR1 is KGHDR and CDR2 SFDVKD. DNA of the CDR3: TGTGCCACCAGTGACGGGACACTTAAAAACATTCAGTACTTC. Encoded protein: CATSDGTLKNIQYF.